This T cell receptor beta chain is from a study of T cell repertoires in cytomegalovirus infection. TCRdb reanalysed the reads using MiXCR and keeps one entry per CDR3 protein. The sample consists of about 680,000 distinct CDR3 sequences, 20% to 25% of them appearing once. The table lists this clonotype with many counts. V was cut by 4 bases and J by 6 bases, with 12 bases left in between. Germline lookup yields CDR1 SEHNR and CDR2 FQNEAQ (reference sequence). The CDR3 runs 13 residues. The sequenced material came from CD8+ T cells from PBMCs. The J gene is TRBJ2-5, the V gene TRBV7-9; D is perhaps TRBD1 (6 bases). This sequence was found in a human donor in good health (CMV status not recorded). Some clones in this sample may be carry-over from other donors' samples. The CDR3 is CASSSGTTKTQYF. Written as DNA, the CDR3 is TGTGCCAGCAGCTCCGGGACAACGAAGACCCAGTACTTC.